This entry lists 8 T cell receptor beta chains sequenced from one sample in a study of PD-1 blockade in classical Hodgkin lymphoma (TCRdb year 2020). Receptor amplification or capture employed the immunoSEQ multiplex PCR assay. TCRdb re-hosts the immuneACCESS table, in-frame sequences only. Its copies lack some clones; in the studies checked, an unresolved V gene accounts for under half of them, and the cause for the rest is not known. For this sample the table gives around 50,000 clones, of which about three quarters were detected only once. Clones ranked in the top ten supply about 12% of the sample. What this sample's time point label stands for: cycle 4 day 1 (C4D1), after around six weeks of nivolumab. Every trial patient had relapsed after autologous stem cell transplantation, and cohorts A, B and C differed in prior brentuximab vedotin exposure. Sequenced here: peripheral blood mononuclear cells (PBMCs), sampled before the fourth cycle of nivolumab. The receptors originated from a human donor with classical Hodgkin lymphoma.

In DNA form, the CDR3 reads TGTGCCAGCAGTGTCGGAGGTACGATTACGGTAGCCAAAAACATTCAGTACTTC. Protein sequence: CASSVGGTITVAKNIQYF. The gene calls are TRBV2 and TRBJ2-4; possible D gene TRBD2, 5 bases. The germline V gene has CDR1 SNHLY and CDR2 FYNNEI. The CDR3 length is 18 residues. V was clipped by 4 bases and J by 0 bases, with 19 bases between them.

The chain is built from TRBV11-2 and TRBJ2-7; D remains unclear. Germline V gene sequence: CDR1 SGHAT, CDR2 FQNNGV. This CDR3 has 14 amino acids. Trimming pared 4 bases from V and 6 bases from J, leaving 16 bases between. The CDR3: CASSSVADGAEQYF. The CDR3 bases are TGTGCCAGCAGCTCCGTGGCTGACGGAGCCGAGCAGTACTTC. The whole variable domain, filled in from reference TRBV11-2 and TRBJ2-7, reads EAGVAQSPRYKIIEKRQSVAFWCNPISGHATLYWYQQILGQGPKLLIQFQNNGVVDDSQLPKDRFSAERLKGVDSTLKIQPAKLEDSAVYLCASSSVADGAEQYFGPGTRLTVT.

The sample holds a few counts of this clone. The chain joins TRBV6-6 to TRBJ2-1; D assignment may be TRBD1 or TRBD2 (5 bases each). Germline CDR1 and CDR2: MNHNY and SVGAGI (reference sequence). V gave up 5 bases and J gave up 0 bases, with 8 bases separating them. The CDR3 length is 14 residues. In DNA form, the CDR3 reads TGTGCCAGCAGTGCAGGGAGCTCCTACAATGAGCAGTTCTTC. Its translation is CASSAGSSYNEQFF.

The chain couples TRBV6-1 to TRBJ1-2, with D unresolved. Germline CDR1 MNHNS, CDR2 SASEGT. This CDR3 has 12 amino acids. V was trimmed by 2 bases and J by 6 bases, leaving 7 bases between them. DNA for the CDR3: TGTGCCAGCAGTGAATTTGGGGATGGCTACACCTTC. As protein: CASSEFGDGYTF.

The chain is built from TRBV10-2 and TRBJ2-2, with D possibly TRBD2 on 5 matching bases. Germline values: CDR1 WSHSY, CDR2 SAAADI. The CDR3 has 13 residues. Trimming shortened V by 7 bases and J by 3 bases, and 9 bases separated the two germline ends. CDR3 amino acids: CASTRTYTGELFF. The CDR3 nucleotides are TGCGCCAGCACGAGGACTTACACCGGGGAGCTGTTTTTT.

The chain combines TRBV5-1 with TRBJ2-3; D might be TRBD1 or TRBD2, each matching 6 bases. Germline assignment: CDR1 SGHRS and CDR2 YFSETQ. The CDR3 spans 20 residues. Deletions cut 0 bases from V and 4 bases from J, with 27 bases between. The CDR3 sequence: CASSLAGGQFLAPVSDTQYF. The CDR3, as DNA: TGCGCCAGCAGCTTGGCCGGGGGACAATTCCTAGCGCCCGTATCAGATACGCAGTATTTT.

The V gene is TRBV7-6, the J gene TRBJ2-3; D is uncertain. V was shortened by 6 bases and J by 0 bases, with 10 bases between the two germline ends. This CDR3 region has 14 residues. Per the germline V gene, CDR1 is SGHVS and CDR2 is FNYEAQ. The CDR3, as DNA: TGTGCCAGCAGACCCGGGCCTAGCACAGATACGCAGTATTTT. Its protein product is CASRPGPSTDTQYF.

The chain joins TRBV6-4 to TRBJ2-1; D is possibly TRBD2 (5 bases). Trimming stripped 4 bases from V and 4 bases from J, with 14 bases between. Germline V gene data show CDR1 as MRHNA and CDR2 as SNTAGT. There are 15 residues in the CDR3. CDR3 residues: CASSVGGVGYNEQFF. The CDR3 DNA follows: TGTGCCAGCAGTGTTGGAGGAGTCGGATACAATGAGCAGTTCTTC.